The rows below give T cell receptor beta chains drawn from one sample of a study of CD8 T cell repertoires and HIV-1 epitope variants. Profiled with immunoSEQ multiplex PCR; TCRdb holds only in-frame clones, not every one. The data contain 4,500 to 6,000 clones, about 65% of them singletons. These receptors are not linked to any known antigen. The sequenced sample was cultured CD8+ T cells derived from PBMCs. These receptors were obtained from a male donor with HIV. CDR3s include the opening cysteine and the closing phenylalanine or tryptophan. The order of the fields is clone size, V gene, CDR3 length, J gene, D gene, CDR3 protein, CDR3 DNA. D genes are given only for firm matches. Only part of the rows carry a size: once, few, many, or a class if the clone is expanded.

>-|TRBV5-6|12|TRBJ1-2|-
CASSFSGSGYTF
TGTGCCAGCAGCTTTTCGGGTAGTGGCTACACCTTC
>-|TRBV27|18|TRBJ2-5|-
CASSPGPPGYPYQETQYF
TGTGCCAGCAGTCCCGGACCCCCCGGTTACCCTTACCAAGAGACCCAGTACTTC
>-|TRBV4-2|13|TRBJ2-1|-
CASSHALDNEQFF
TGTGCCAGCAGCCATGCCCTTGACAATGAGCAGTTCTTC
>once|TRBV7-9|18|TRBJ2-4|-
CASSLAFGRTGDLNIQYF
TGTGCCAGCAGCTTAGCCTTCGGACGGACCGGCGATTTAAACATTCAGTACTTC
>once|TRBV14|14|TRBJ2-5|TRBD2
CASSQLLAGGPQYF
TGTGCCAGCAGCCAACTCCTAGCGGGAGGGCCCCAGTACTTC
>-|TRBV7-9|16|TRBJ2-2|-
CASSLLEEFYTGELFF
TGTGCCAGCAGCTTACTTGAGGAGTTCTACACCGGGGAGCTGTTTTTT
>-|TRBV27|17|TRBJ2-2|TRBD2
CASSSQGMGGEAGELFF
TGTGCCAGCAGTTCCCAGGGAATGGGAGGGGAGGCCGGGGAGCTGTTTTTT
>few|TRBV27|17|TRBJ2-7|-
CASSLDRGALTAYEQYF
TGTGCCAGCAGTTTAGATAGAGGCGCCCTGACAGCCTACGAGCAGTACTTC
>-|TRBV6-4|15|TRBJ2-1|TRBD2
CASSDRAGDIDEQFF
TGTGCCAGCAGTGACAGGGCGGGAGATATCGATGAGCAGTTCTTC
>-|TRBV11-2|14|TRBJ2-7|-
CASSLSGAVYEQYF
TGTGCCAGCAGCCTATCCGGGGCCGTCTACGAGCAGTACTTC
>-|TRBV13|17|TRBJ2-1|TRBD2
CASSFGSGRGSYNEQFF
TGTGCCAGCAGCTTTGGTAGCGGGAGGGGGTCCTACAATGAGCAGTTCTTC
>-|TRBV4-3|13|TRBJ2-7|-
CASVGPGGYEQYF
TGCGCCAGCGTGGGACCTGGCGGCTACGAGCAGTACTTC
>-|TRBV5-6|14|TRBJ2-7|-
CASSSTGRAAEQYF
TGTGCCAGCAGCTCAACAGGCCGCGCCGCCGAGCAGTACTTC
>-|TRBV2|12|TRBJ2-7|-
CASLLSAHEQYF
TGTGCCAGCCTTTTATCGGCTCACGAGCAGTACTTC
>-|TRBV5-1|17|TRBJ2-1|TRBD2
CASSGTSGRAVFNEQFF
TGCGCCAGCAGCGGGACTAGCGGGAGGGCCGTGTTTAATGAGCAGTTCTTC